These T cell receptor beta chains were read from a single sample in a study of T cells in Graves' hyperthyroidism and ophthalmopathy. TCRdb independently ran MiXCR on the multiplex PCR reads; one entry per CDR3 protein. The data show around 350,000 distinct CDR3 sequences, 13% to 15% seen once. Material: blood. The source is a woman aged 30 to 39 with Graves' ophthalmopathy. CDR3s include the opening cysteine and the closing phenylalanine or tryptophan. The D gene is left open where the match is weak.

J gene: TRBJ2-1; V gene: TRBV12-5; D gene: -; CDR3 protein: CASGCPLLVSVSYNEQFF
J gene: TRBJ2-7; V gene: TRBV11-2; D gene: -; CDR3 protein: CASSLGDTRYEQYF
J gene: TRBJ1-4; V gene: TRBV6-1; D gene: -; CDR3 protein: CASSDTGTAGKLFF
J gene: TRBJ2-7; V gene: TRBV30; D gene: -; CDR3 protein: CAWSAGVTYEQYF
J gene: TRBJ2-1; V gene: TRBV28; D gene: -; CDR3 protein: CASSLMGGASSEQFF
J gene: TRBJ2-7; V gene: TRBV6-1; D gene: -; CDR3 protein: CASSQTVYEQYF
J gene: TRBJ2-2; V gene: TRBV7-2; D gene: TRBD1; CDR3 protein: CASSLPGWDRVTGELFF
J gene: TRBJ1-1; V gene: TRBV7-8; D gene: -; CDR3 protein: CASSLVTTNTEAFF
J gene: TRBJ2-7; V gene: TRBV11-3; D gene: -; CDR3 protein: CASSLDWGPQYEQYF
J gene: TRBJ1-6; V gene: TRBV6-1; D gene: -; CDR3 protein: CASRTDGINSPLHF
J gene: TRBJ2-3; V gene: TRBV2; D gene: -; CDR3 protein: CASSELGASTDTQYF
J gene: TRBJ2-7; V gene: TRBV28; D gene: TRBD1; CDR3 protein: CASSFSGGYEQYF
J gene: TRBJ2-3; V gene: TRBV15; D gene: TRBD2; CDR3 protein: CATGRAPSGGTDTQYF
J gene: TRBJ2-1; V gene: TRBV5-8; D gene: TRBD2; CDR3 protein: CASSPGILAGGLNEQFF
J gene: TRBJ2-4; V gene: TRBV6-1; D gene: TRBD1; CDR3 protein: CASSEEGQGGDIQYF
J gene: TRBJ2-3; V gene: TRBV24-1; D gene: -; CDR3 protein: CATSDRYSGGSDTQYF
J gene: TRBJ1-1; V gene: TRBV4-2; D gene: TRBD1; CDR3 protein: CASSHNPGQIMAEAFF
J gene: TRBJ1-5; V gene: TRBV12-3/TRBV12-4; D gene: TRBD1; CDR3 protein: CASSHQNRGGQPQHF
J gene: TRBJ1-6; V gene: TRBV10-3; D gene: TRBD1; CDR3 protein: CAIGGGQKNNSPLHF
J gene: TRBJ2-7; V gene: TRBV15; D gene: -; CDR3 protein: CATRIRGGYEQYF
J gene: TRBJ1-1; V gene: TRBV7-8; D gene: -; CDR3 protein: CASSLSHQGRNTEAFF
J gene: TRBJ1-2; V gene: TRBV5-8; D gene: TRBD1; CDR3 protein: CASSLGTGGVYGYTF
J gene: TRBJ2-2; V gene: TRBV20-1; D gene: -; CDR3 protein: CSARGGNAGELFF
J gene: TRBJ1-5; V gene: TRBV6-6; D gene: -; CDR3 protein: CASSYSFAQPQHF
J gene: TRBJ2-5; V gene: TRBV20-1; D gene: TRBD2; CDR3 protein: CSASLGLAQETQYF
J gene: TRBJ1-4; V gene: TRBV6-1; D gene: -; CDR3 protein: CASSFRGRGEKLFF
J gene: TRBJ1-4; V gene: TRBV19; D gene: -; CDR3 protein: CASSSRGSNEKLFF
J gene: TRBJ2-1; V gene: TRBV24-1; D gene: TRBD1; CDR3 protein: CATSKDRVTYNEQFF
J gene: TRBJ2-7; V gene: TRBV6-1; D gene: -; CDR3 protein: CASSPTRRTYEQYF
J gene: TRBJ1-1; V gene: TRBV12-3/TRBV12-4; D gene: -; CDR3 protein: CASSSEVYGTEAFF
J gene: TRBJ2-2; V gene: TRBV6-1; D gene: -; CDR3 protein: CASRRAPGELFF
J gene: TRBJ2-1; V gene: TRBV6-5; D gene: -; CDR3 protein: CASSYSDFNEQFF
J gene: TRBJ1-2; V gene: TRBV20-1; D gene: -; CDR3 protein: CSASGSEGRSYGYTF
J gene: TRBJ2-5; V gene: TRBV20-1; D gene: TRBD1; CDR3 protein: CSAEPGQPGTRGETQYF
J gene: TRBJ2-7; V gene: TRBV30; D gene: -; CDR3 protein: CAWSLTSGPLEQYF
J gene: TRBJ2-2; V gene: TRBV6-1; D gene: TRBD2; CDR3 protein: CASSRTAGGGTTGELFF
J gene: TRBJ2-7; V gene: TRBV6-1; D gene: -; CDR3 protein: CASSDPPGGEQYF
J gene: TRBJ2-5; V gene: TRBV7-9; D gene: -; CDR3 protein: CASSLVVLATDEYQETQYF
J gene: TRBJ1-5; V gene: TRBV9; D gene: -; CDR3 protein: CASSVGSGNQPQHF
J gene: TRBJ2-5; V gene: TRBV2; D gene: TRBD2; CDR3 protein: CASSGTSGKAIQETQYF
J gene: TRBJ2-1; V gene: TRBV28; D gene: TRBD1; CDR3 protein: CASSSPGRGSYNEQFF
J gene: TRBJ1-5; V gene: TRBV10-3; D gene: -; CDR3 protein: CAAGANLSSQPQHF
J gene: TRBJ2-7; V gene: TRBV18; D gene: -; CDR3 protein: CASSPETGSKYF
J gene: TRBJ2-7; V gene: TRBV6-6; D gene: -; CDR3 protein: CASSYSMGNEQYF
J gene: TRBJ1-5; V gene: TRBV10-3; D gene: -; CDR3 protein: CAISEPGNSNQPQHF
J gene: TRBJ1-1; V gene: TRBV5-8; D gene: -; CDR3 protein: CASSLGSGRYTEAFF
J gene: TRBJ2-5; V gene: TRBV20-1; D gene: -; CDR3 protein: CSARGKRGPQESQYF
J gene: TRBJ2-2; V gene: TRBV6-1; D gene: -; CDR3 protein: CASSDRGETGELFF
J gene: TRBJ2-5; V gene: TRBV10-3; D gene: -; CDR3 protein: CAISQGGAAQETQYF
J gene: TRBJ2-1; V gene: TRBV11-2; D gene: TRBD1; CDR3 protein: CASSPGGSEQFF
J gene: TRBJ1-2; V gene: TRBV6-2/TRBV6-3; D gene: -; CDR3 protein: CASTDSRYGYTF
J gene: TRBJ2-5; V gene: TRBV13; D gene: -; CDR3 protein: CASSLWQGSQETQYF
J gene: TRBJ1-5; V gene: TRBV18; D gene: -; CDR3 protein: CASSRIGGQGQPQHF
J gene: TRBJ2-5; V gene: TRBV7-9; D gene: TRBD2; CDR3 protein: CASGLAGGWETQYF
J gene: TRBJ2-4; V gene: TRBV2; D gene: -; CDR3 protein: CASMRVAKNIQYF
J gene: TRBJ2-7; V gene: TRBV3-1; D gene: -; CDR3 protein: CASSQDIRAYEQYF
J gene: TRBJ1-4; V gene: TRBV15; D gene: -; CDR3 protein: CATSRKGEKLFF
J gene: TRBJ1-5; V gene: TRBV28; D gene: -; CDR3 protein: CASSLSGAHQPQHF
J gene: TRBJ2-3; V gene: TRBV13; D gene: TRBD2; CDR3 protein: CASSFSGLAGGASTDTQYF